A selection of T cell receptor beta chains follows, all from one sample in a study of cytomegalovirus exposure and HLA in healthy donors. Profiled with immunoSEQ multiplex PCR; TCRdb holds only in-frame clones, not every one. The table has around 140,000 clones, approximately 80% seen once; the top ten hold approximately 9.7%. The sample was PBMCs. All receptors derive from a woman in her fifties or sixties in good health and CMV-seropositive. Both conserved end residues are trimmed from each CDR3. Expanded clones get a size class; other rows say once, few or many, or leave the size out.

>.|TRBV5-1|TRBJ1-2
ASSLVRNYGYT
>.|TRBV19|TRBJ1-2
ASSRRGEGYT
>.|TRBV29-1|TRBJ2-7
SVVPSGSSYEQY
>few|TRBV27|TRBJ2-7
ASSSTGLPYEQY
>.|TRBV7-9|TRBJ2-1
ASSAGTSPSNEQF
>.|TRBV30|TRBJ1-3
ASDRGSGNTIY
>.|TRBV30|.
ACTGGGSAYEQY
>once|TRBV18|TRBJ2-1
ASSAKRDNEQF
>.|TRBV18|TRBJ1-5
ASSPRSGQGVQPQH
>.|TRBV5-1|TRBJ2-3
ASSYKTGSTDTQY
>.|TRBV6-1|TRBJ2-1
ASSERRESGMGQF
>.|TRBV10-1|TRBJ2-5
ASSEYVSAVQETQY
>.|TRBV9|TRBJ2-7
ASSVEGSGVYEQY
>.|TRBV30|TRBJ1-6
AWAGTADSPLH
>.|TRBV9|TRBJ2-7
ASSVGAGGYEQY
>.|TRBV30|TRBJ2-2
AWNQRGDTGELF
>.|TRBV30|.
AWSVRRAGGYEQY
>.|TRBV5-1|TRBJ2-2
ASSPPGLANTGELF
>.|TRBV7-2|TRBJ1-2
ASSPGYGYT
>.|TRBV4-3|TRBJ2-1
ASSQGVRLGTGAYGEQF
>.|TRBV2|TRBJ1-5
ASSESGQGVQPQH
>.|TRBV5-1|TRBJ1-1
ASSLISDTEAF
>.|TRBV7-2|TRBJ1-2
ASSSYYRVANYGYT
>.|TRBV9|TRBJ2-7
ASSPMFSGSLYEQY
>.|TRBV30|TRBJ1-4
AWSIGQATATNEKLF
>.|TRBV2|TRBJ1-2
ASSEGGGRPYGYT
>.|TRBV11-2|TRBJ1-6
ASSLGTVDSPLH
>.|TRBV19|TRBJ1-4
ASSGRRQGGEKLF
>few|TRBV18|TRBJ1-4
ASSPTRRGGSEKLF
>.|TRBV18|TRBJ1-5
ASSPESNQPQH
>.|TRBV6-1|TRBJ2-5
ASTLEGVETQY
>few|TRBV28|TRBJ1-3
ASSAQVAGNTIY
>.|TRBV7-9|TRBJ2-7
ASSPPYSLGTASYEQY
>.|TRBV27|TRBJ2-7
ASTALAGGPYEQY
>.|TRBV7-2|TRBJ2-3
ASARDRETNTQY
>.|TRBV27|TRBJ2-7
ASSSGTGGAWQY
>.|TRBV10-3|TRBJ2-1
AIGTWGLAGTNEQF
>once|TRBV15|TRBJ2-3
ATTLGSYADTQY
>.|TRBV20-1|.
SATSSYEQY
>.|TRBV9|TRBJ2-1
ASSVHLTSGTYNEQF
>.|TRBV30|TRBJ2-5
ACDGGGSTTQY
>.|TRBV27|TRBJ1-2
ASRRTDNYGYT
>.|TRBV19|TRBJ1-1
ASNWAQGTEAF
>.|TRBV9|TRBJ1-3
ASSVRGTGGNTIY
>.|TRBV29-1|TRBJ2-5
SVAKRNQETQY
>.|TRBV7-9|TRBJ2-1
ASSALAGGGGEQF
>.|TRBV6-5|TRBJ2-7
ASRPGTGTFNEQY
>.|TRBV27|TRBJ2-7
ASSLSPSGQLYEQY
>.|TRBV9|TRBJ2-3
ASSVQSVGTDTQY
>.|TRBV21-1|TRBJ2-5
ASSQPSRDQETQY